This T cell receptor beta chain was captured in a study of metastatic and nonmetastatic thyroid tumors. The CDR3 extends over 12 amino acids. The V end was cut by 6 bases, the J end by 0 bases, with 7 bases between. The germline CDR1 and CDR2 sequences are DFQATT and SNEGSKA (reference sequence). Many counts were recorded for this clone. TCRdb reassembled clones from the PCR reads with MiXCR. Among 20,000 to 25,000 clones, roughly 21% were seen once, and the ten largest hold 25% to 35%. Before thyroid surgery, none of the patients had received any treatment. The clonotype was recovered from a female donor with papillary thyroid cancer or a benign thyroid nodule (not recorded which). Some clones in this sample may be carry-over from other donors' samples. The rearrangement links TRBV20-1 to TRBJ2-3, with D perhaps TRBD2 (6 bases). The sequenced material came from blood. The CDR3 protein is CSAGLSTDTQYF. CDR3 nucleotide sequence: TGCAGTGCGGGACTTAGCACAGATACGCAGTATTTT.